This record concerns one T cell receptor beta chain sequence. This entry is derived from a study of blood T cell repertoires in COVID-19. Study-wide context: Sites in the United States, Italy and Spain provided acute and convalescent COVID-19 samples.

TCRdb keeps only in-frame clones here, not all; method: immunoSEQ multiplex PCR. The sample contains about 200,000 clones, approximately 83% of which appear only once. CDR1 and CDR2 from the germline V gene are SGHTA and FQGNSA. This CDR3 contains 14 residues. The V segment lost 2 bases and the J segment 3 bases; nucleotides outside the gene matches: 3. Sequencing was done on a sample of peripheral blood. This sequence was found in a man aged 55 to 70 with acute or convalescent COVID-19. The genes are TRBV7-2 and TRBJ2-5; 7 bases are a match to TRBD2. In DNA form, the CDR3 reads TGTGCCAGCAGCTTATCGGCGGGGGAAGAGACCCAGTACTTC. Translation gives CASSLSAGEETQYF.